Below, 16 T cell receptor beta chains from the same sample are listed, as sequenced in a study of shared clonotypes between healthy human individuals. The data were produced by immunoSEQ multiplex PCR, yet TCRdb's version contains in-frame clones alone and is incomplete. The sample yields roughly 2,300,000 clones, about 90% seen once. Sequenced input: naive CD4+ T cells from PBMCs. Stated subset: CD45RA+ positively selected. The receptors were sampled from a man between 18 and 35 years old in good health. Some clones in this sample may be carry-over from other donors' samples.

The chain has TRBV5-4 and TRBJ2-6, with D unclear. The CDR3 consists of 18 residues. CDR1 is SGHNT, CDR2 YYREEE, per germline (reference sequence). Trimming cost V 7 bases and J 2 bases, with 22 bases left between them. DNA for the CDR3: TGTGCCAGCCTGGACGCGAGTAGGGCACTGGCTGGGGCCAACGTCCTGACTTTC. This gives the protein CASLDASRALAGANVLTF.

The genes are TRBV15 and TRBJ2-1; 9 nucleotides agree with TRBD2. CDR1 is LNHNV and CDR2 is YYDKDF in the germline V gene (reference sequence). The V segment lost 2 bases and the J segment 8 bases; nucleotides outside the gene matches: 10. The CDR3 runs to 16 residues. CDR3 residues: CATSRTGREGHDEQFF. Written as DNA, the CDR3 is TGTGCCACCAGCAGAACTGGGCGGGAGGGCCACGATGAGCAGTTCTTC.

This clone was observed a handful of times. The genes are TRBV29-1 and TRBJ2-1; D might be TRBD2 (5 bases). Germline assignment: CDR1 SQVTM and CDR2 ANQGSEA. V dropped 1 base and J dropped 2 bases, with 15 bases sitting between them. The CDR3 spans 16 residues. The CDR3 loop is CSVEAGRAYPYNEQFF. CDR3 DNA: TGCAGCGTTGAAGCTGGGCGGGCCTACCCCTACAATGAGCAGTTCTTC.

The chain joins TRBV28 to TRBJ2-3; 9 nucleotides agree with TRBD1. Germline trimming cut 5 bases from V and 8 bases from J; bases unmatched to any gene: 11. CDR1 MDHEN and CDR2 SYDVKM come from the germline V gene. The CDR3 is 15 residues long. In DNA, the CDR3 is TGTGCCAGCAGTACAGGGGGCTTGGGTGTAGGTACGCAGTATTTT. It codes for CASSTGGLGVGTQYF.

V usage is TRBV29-1 and J usage is TRBJ2-2, with 7 positions matching TRBD2. The CDR3 loop spans 14 amino acids. Per germline, CDR1 SQVTM and CDR2 ANQGSEA. V was clipped by 6 bases and J by 6 bases; unmatched bases: 10. CDR3 DNA sequence: TGCAGCGTGCGTTGGCGGGGGTCCGCCGGGGAGCTGTTTTTT. Amino acid sequence: CSVRWRGSAGELFF.

The chain combines TRBV6-5 with TRBJ1-4; D call uncertain. The V gene's germline CDR1 is MNHEY and CDR2 SVGAGI. Trimming removed 6 bases at V and 5 bases at J, with 13 bases between. The CDR3 has 14 residues. The CDR3 sequence is CASSLVSPNEKLFF. The DNA of the CDR3 is TGTGCCAGCAGCCTCGTCAGCCCCAATGAAAAACTGTTTTTT.

This clone was detected only a few times. Distinct nucleotide sequences in the sample also encode this CDR3. This sequence joins TRBV6-1 and TRBJ1-5; no reliable D call. The germline V gene has CDR1 MNHNS and CDR2 SASEGT. Trimming took off 2 bases at V and 4 bases at J, with 9 bases between the two ends. The CDR3 extends over 14 amino acids. This CDR3 is CASSERGWNQPQHF. The CDR3 bases are TGTGCCAGCAGTGAACGGGGTTGGAATCAGCCCCAGCATTTT.

This chain joins TRBV4-2 and TRBJ2-6, with 7 bases aligning to TRBD1. Germline CDR1 is LGHNA and CDR2 is YNFKEQ. V was clipped by 1 base and J by 0 bases; unmatched bases: 6. The CDR3 sequence is 18 residues long. This chain's CDR3 is CASSQADRAFSGANVLTF. In DNA form, the CDR3 reads TGTGCCAGCAGCCAAGCAGACAGGGCCTTCTCTGGGGCCAACGTCCTGACTTTC.

Concerning this clone: Distinct nucleotide sequences in the sample also encode this CDR3. The chain employs TRBV27 and TRBJ1-2; 8 bases are a match to TRBD1. The CDR3 extends over 13 amino acids. V trimming: 3 bases; J trimming: 4 bases; junction bases outside the gene matches: 1. Germline V lookup: CDR1 MNHEY, CDR2 SMNVEV (reference sequence). In DNA form, the CDR3 reads TGTGCCAGCAGTTTTACAGGGGGCTATGGCTACACCTTC. Translation: CASSFTGGYGYTF.

The chain uses TRBV7-2 and TRBJ2-1; no definite D call. Trimming shortened V by 4 bases and J by 11 bases, and 21 bases separated the two germline ends. This CDR3 spans 15 amino acids. Germline assignment: CDR1 SGHTA and CDR2 FQGNSA. The CDR3 here is CASSYNTPRNSQQFF. The CDR3 bases are TGTGCCAGCAGCTATAACACCCCGCGGAATTCGCAGCAGTTCTTC.

The rearrangement links TRBV6-1 to TRBJ2-1; D gene unclear. Germline-derived CDR1 and CDR2 are MNHNS and SASEGT. The CDR3 has 12 residues. The V end lost 4 bases, the J end lost 7 bases, and 8 bases lay between the germline ends. Here the CDR3 DNA reads TGTGCCAGCAGTGTGACCTGGAATGAGCAGTTCTTC. It translates to CASSVTWNEQFF.

This chain connects TRBV19 to TRBJ1-5; 8 bases map to TRBD1. The CDR3 spans 17 residues. V shed 3 bases and J 3 bases; nucleotides not matched to a gene: 10. Germline values: CDR1 LNHDA, CDR2 SQIVND (reference sequence). CDR3 in amino acids: CASSMGGGQGLNQPQHF. Here the CDR3 DNA reads TGTGCCAGTAGTATGGGGGGTGGACAGGGTCTCAATCAGCCCCAGCATTTT.

The chain carries TRBV5-3 and TRBJ2-1; 9 bases are shared with TRBD2. TRBV5-3 is noted as an ORF with a role that remains uncertain. CDR3 length: 14 amino acids. V lost 3 bases and J lost 5; bases outside the gene matches: 3. The CDR3 loop is CARSSGLAHNEQFF. CDR3 DNA: TGTGCCAGAAGCTCAGGACTAGCGCACAATGAGCAGTTCTTC.

A remark on this clone: The same CDR3 arises from other DNA sequences in this sample as well. This chain joins TRBV18 and TRBJ2-1; 10 bases match TRBD2. Per the germline V gene, CDR1 is KGHSH and CDR2 is LQKENI. Losses at the gene ends were 1 base for V and 3 bases for J; bases not matched to a gene: 3. CDR3 length equals 16 residues. The CDR3 nucleotides are TGTGCCAGCTCACCACGCACTAGCGGGGACTACAATGAGCAGTTCTTC. Protein sequence: CASSPRTSGDYNEQFF.

The CDR3 spells CASSLRVLKNYGYTF. In DNA form, the CDR3 reads TGTGCCAGCAGCTTGAGGGTATTAAAGAACTATGGCTACACCTTC. The chain couples TRBV5-4 to TRBJ1-2; no reliable D call. The V end lost 1 base, the J end lost 2 bases, and 12 bases lay between the germline ends. The germline V gene has CDR1 SGHNT and CDR2 YYREEE (reference sequence). The CDR3 runs 15 residues.

The gene calls are TRBV7-2 and TRBJ1-3; unclear D gene. The CDR3 sequence is 15 residues long. The V gene's germline CDR1 is SGHTA and CDR2 FQGNSA. The germline V and J ends were trimmed by 5 bases and 0 bases, with 11 bases remaining between them. The CDR3 coding sequence is TGTGCCAGCAGCGGCCGGAGTTACTCTGGAAACACCATATATTTT. This translates into CASSGRSYSGNTIYF.